A single sample gave rise to the 17 T cell receptor beta chains below, sequenced in a study of T cells after yellow fever vaccination. TCRdb recomputed calls from the 5' RACE reads with MiXCR, one row per CDR3 protein. The sample records about 320,000 distinct CDR3 sequences, 4% to 5.5% being singletons. Sequencing used PBMCs, obtained 15 days after the yellow fever booster vaccination. Receptors originate from a man aged 18-30 years who received the YFV17D yellow fever vaccine.

The table lists this clonotype with many counts. The genes are TRBV5-1 and TRBJ2-3, with 9 bases matching TRBD1. With 4 bases clipped from V and 3 bases from J, the junction kept 9 bases outside the gene matches. Per the germline V gene, CDR1 is SGHRS and CDR2 is YFSETQ. CDR3 size: 16 residues. CDR3 in amino acids: CASSRAGTGRTDTQYF. The CDR3 nucleotides read TGCGCCAGCAGCCGGGCCGGGACAGGGAGGACAGATACGCAGTATTTT.

This clonotype was counted at least ten times. V is TRBV20-1 and J is TRBJ1-1; 11 nucleotides agree with TRBD1. Germline assignment: CDR1 DFQATT and CDR2 SNEGSKA (reference sequence). The trim removed 6 bases at V and 1 base at J, leaving 10 bases unmatched. CDR3 size: 16 residues. CDR3 sequence (DNA): TGCAGTGCCACGGACAGGGGGCCCTTATCGAACACTGAAGCTTTCTTT. It translates to CSATDRGPLSNTEAFF.

The V gene is TRBV6-2 or TRBV6-3, the J gene TRBJ2-7; D gene uncertain. V was shortened by 5 bases and J by 2 bases, with 19 bases between the two germline ends. The CDR3 is 16 residues long. The V gene's germline CDR1 is MNHEY and CDR2 SVGEGT. As DNA, the CDR3 is TGTGCCAGCAGTCCCAGGACGGAGCTTCGCACCTACGAGCAGTACGTC. As protein: CASSPRTELRTYEQYV.

This clonotype was counted many times. This rearrangement joins TRBV6-2 or TRBV6-3 to TRBJ1-2; TRBD1 aligns across 9 bases. CDR3 size: 14 residues. Per the germline V gene, CDR1 is MNHEY and CDR2 is SVGEGT. V gave up 6 bases and J gave up 8 bases; unmatched junction bases: 10. This CDR3 is CASRGQGGDGGYTF. DNA for the CDR3: TGTGCCAGCAGGGGACAGGGCGGAGACGGGGGCTACACCTTC.

This clonotype appeared many times. The rearrangement links TRBV7-3 to TRBJ2-1; D gene unclear. Trimming shortened V by 6 bases and J by 9 bases, and 18 bases separated the two germline ends. CDR1 and CDR2 (germline): SGHTA, FQGTGA. This CDR3 region has 14 residues. CDR3 sequence: CASRVSPVIIEQFF. DNA of the CDR3: TGTGCCAGCAGGGTTTCTCCGGTAATCATTGAGCAGTTCTTC.

This clonotype was detected many times. The CDR3 sequence is CASSDGSGGTDTQYF. The CDR3 DNA follows: TGTGCCAGCAGTGACGGAAGCGGGGGGACAGATACGCAGTATTTT. This rearrangement joins TRBV6-4 to TRBJ2-3; 9 bases line up with TRBD2. Germline V gene data show CDR1 as MRHNA and CDR2 as SNTAGT. J lost 3 bases, V lost 2 bases, and 3 bases had no gene match. This CDR3 is 15 amino acids long.

Many counts were recorded for this clonotype. The chain uses TRBV18 and TRBJ2-7; D may be TRBD1 (5 bases). Trimming cost V 3 bases and J 5 bases, with 17 bases left between them. The CDR3 runs to 15 residues. CDR1 is KGHSH and CDR2 is LQKENI in the germline V gene. DNA of the CDR3: TGTGCCAGCTCACCTACCTTGGCAGGGATGGACGAGCAGTACGTC. As protein: CASSPTLAGMDEQYV.

This clonotype came up many times. The V call is TRBV7-3, the J call TRBJ2-5; 8 bases line up with TRBD1. V shed 5 bases, J shed 3 bases, and the junction held 8 bases outside the gene matches. This CDR3 spans 15 amino acids. Germline V gives CDR1 SGHTA, CDR2 FQGTGA. The CDR3 is CASSLFGQGKETQYF. The DNA for the CDR3 is TGTGCCAGCAGCCTTTTCGGACAGGGTAAAGAGACCCAGTACTTC.

This clonotype occurred a few times. V and J are TRBV7-2 and TRBJ2-7; 9 bases align to TRBD1. Looked up from germline, CDR1 is SGHTA and CDR2 is FQGNSA. The trim removed 3 bases at V and 7 bases at J, leaving 4 bases unmatched. The CDR3 is 13 amino acids. CDR3 coding DNA: TGTGCCAGCAGCTTGGACGGGACAGGGGAGCAGTACTTC. Amino acid sequence: CASSLDGTGEQYF.

There are many counts of this clonotype. The chain is built from TRBV20-1 and TRBJ2-1; TRBD2 aligns across 12 bases. V shed 2 bases and J 4 bases; nucleotides not matched to a gene: 0. This CDR3 region has 14 residues. Germline V lookup: CDR1 DFQATT, CDR2 SNEGSKA (reference sequence). CDR3 loop: CSARLAGGYNEQFF. The CDR3 DNA follows: TGCAGTGCTAGACTAGCGGGGGGGTACAATGAGCAGTTCTTC.

The sample holds a few counts of this clonotype. The germline gene is not matched at one end of the junction; a read error may be the cause. The chain links TRBV5-6 to TRBJ2-1; 7 nucleotides agree with TRBD2. This CDR3 is 15 amino acids long. Germline V lookup: CDR1 SGHDT, CDR2 YYEEEE. The CDR3 loop is CTSSFGGTPDNEQFF. DNA of the CDR3: TGTACCAGCAGCTTCGGGGGGACCCCCGACAATGAGCAGTTCTTC.

The CDR3 nucleotides are TGCGCCAGCAGCCAAGGTGCGCGTGGGGGACACTATGGCTACACCTTC. The encoded protein is CASSQGARGGHYGYTF. This chain links TRBV4-1 with TRBJ1-2; a weak D match, TRBD1 (5 bases). This CDR3 has 16 residues. Germline V gene data show CDR1 as MGHRA and CDR2 as YSYEKL. The germline V and J ends were trimmed by 1 base and 3 bases, with 15 bases remaining between them.

The sample holds many counts of this clonotype. The chain links TRBV6-1 to TRBJ1-4; 7 bases map to TRBD1. The CDR3 spans 15 residues. Germline V lookup: CDR1 MNHNS, CDR2 SASEGT. V was clipped by 0 bases and J by 6 bases; unmatched bases: 4. The CDR3: CASSEANRGYEKLFF. Written as DNA, the CDR3 is TGTGCCAGCAGTGAAGCAAACAGGGGATATGAAAAACTGTTTTTT.

This clonotype was counted ten times or more. V usage is TRBV5-1 and J usage is TRBJ2-4, with D possibly TRBD1 on 5 matching bases. The V end lost 0 bases, the J end lost 6 bases, and 13 bases lay between the germline ends. The CDR3 spans 15 residues. The V gene's germline CDR1 is SGHRS and CDR2 YFSETQ. The DNA for the CDR3 is TGCGCCAGCAGCTTGGATAGGATTAGGGGAAACATTCAGTACTTC. Translation: CASSLDRIRGNIQYF.

This clonotype was seen only a few times. The V gene is TRBV7-9, the J gene TRBJ2-3; tentative D call: TRBD1 (5 bases). Germline V gives CDR1 SEHNR, CDR2 FQNEAQ (reference sequence). V was clipped by 10 bases and J by 2 bases, with 13 bases between them. The CDR3 totals 13 residues. For the CDR3, the DNA is TGTGCCACCCAGGCAGGGCCCACAGATACGCAGTATTTT. This translates into CATQAGPTDTQYF.

This clonotype was counted ten times or more. The rearrangement uses TRBV7-2 and TRBJ2-3; D not certain. The CDR3 spans 16 residues. Germline assignment: CDR1 SGHTA and CDR2 FQGNSA. Trimming shortened V by 1 base and J by 2 bases, and 13 bases separated the two germline ends. The CDR3 DNA is TGTGCCAGCAGCTTAGGCATCGACTTAAACACAGATACGCAGTATTTT. This codes for CASSLGIDLNTDTQYF.

The V gene is TRBV11-2, the J gene TRBJ2-2; D assignment may be TRBD1 or TRBD2 (5 bases each). The CDR3 has 15 residues. The germline CDR1 and CDR2 sequences are SGHAT and FQNNGV. Trimming took off 4 bases at V and 7 bases at J, with 16 bases between the two ends. The CDR3 sequence is CASSSVQGVIGELFF. The CDR3 coding sequence is TGTGCCAGCAGCTCGGTTCAGGGAGTAATCGGGGAGCTGTTTTTT.